These T cell receptor beta chains were read from a single sample in a study of blood T cell repertoires in COVID-19. Assay: immunoSEQ multiplex PCR; the TCRdb copy retains only in-frame clones and omits some. The sample holds 40,000 or so clones, around 80% seen once. Sequenced sample: peripheral blood. These receptors were obtained from a man aged 60 to 69 with COVID-19, enrolled during active disease. CDR3s include the opening cysteine and the closing phenylalanine or tryptophan. The D gene is left open where the match is weak. Some rows mark clone size as missing; the rest say once, few, many or name a class of expanded clone.

clone size	CDR3 length	V gene	J gene	D gene	CDR3 protein	CDR3 DNA
NA	13	TRBV12-3/TRBV12-4	TRBJ2-7	NA	CASRLAGADEQYF	TGTGCCAGCAGACTCGCAGGGGCCGACGAGCAGTACTTC
NA	14	TRBV19	TRBJ2-3	NA	CASSGGGLADTQYF	TGTGCCAGTAGTGGCGGGGGCCTGGCAGATACGCAGTATTTT
NA	13	TRBV19	TRBJ1-5	NA	CASTAGEMRPQHF	TGTGCCAGTACGGCAGGGGAGATGAGACCCCAGCATTTT
NA	13	TRBV10-1	TRBJ1-4	NA	CASSDGLNEKLFF	TGCGCCAGCAGTGATGGGCTGAATGAAAAACTGTTTTTT
NA	14	TRBV2	TRBJ1-5	NA	CASSDYRRNQPQHF	TGTGCCAGCAGTGACTACAGGCGGAATCAGCCCCAGCATTTT
NA	13	TRBV10-2	TRBJ1-6	TRBD1	CASGGQGDSPLHF	TGCGCCAGCGGAGGACAGGGTGATTCACCCCTCCACTTT
NA	15	TRBV30	TRBJ2-5	TRBD1	CAWSVGGRGRETQYF	TGTGCCTGGAGTGTAGGGGGCAGGGGGCGGGAGACCCAGTACTTC
NA	14	TRBV6-5	TRBJ1-5	TRBD1	CASRTGGAGQPQHF	TGTGCCAGCAGGACAGGGGGCGCGGGTCAGCCCCAGCATTTT
NA	13	TRBV4-1	TRBJ2-1	NA	CASSYLDYHEQFF	TGCGCCAGCAGCTACCTGGACTACCATGAGCAGTTCTTC
NA	13	TRBV28	TRBJ1-5	TRBD1	CASYTGVRQPQHF	TGTGCCAGCTATACAGGGGTTCGTCAGCCCCAGCATTTT
NA	17	TRBV28	TRBJ1-2	NA	CASRGGDGRIANYGYTF	TGTGCCAGCAGGGGCGGGGACGGGAGAATAGCTAACTATGGCTACACCTTC
NA	19	TRBV27	TRBJ2-7	TRBD2	CASSLRPGGGGTVSYEQYF	TGTGCCAGCAGCCTAAGACCCGGGGGGGGTGGGACGGTCTCCTACGAGCAGTACTTC
NA	12	TRBV7-3	TRBJ1-1	NA	CASSGVNTEAFF	TGTGCCAGCAGCGGAGTGAACACTGAAGCTTTCTTT
NA	16	TRBV6-1	TRBJ2-1	TRBD2	CASSGGLPSSYNEQFF	TGTGCCAGCAGTGGGGGACTACCCAGCTCCTACAATGAGCAGTTCTTC
NA	13	TRBV30	TRBJ1-3	NA	CAWELFSGNTIYF	TGTGCCTGGGAGCTCTTCTCTGGAAACACCATATATTTT
NA	12	TRBV12-3/TRBV12-4	TRBJ1-2	NA	CASSLFSEGYTF	TGTGCCAGCAGTCTGTTTTCGGAGGGCTACACCTTC
few	13	TRBV10-3	TRBJ1-2	NA	CAISEGGSGGYTF	TGTGCCATCAGTGAAGGGGGATCGGGTGGCTACACCTTC
NA	17	TRBV5-4	TRBJ1-1	NA	CASSPRQTYTNGPEAFF	TGTGCCAGCAGCCCACGACAGACGTACACAAATGGACCTGAAGCTTTCTTT
NA	14	TRBV11-2	TRBJ2-7	TRBD1	CASSLEGQFGEQYF	TGTGCCAGCAGCTTAGAGGGACAGTTTGGCGAGCAGTACTTC
NA	15	TRBV27	TRBJ2-5	TRBD2	CASSGLAGGQETQYF	TGTGCCAGCAGTGGATTAGCGGGAGGCCAAGAGACCCAGTACTTC
NA	14	TRBV5-8	TRBJ1-1	TRBD1	CASRGQGRNTEAFF	TGTGCCAGCAGGGGACAGGGTAGGAACACTGAAGCTTTCTTT
NA	14	TRBV20-1	TRBJ2-7	TRBD2	CSASIAGGSHEQYF	TGCAGTGCTAGTATTGCGGGAGGTTCCCACGAGCAGTACTTC
NA	15	TRBV28	TRBJ2-3	NA	CASSLLAPSTDTQYF	TGTGCCAGCAGCTTACTAGCACCGAGCACAGATACGCAGTATTTT
NA	10	TRBV29-1	TRBJ1-5	NA	CPKTNQPQHF	TGCCCGAAGACTAATCAGCCCCAGCATTTT
NA	13	TRBV5-1	TRBJ1-4	NA	CASSLEGNEKLFF	TGCGCCAGCAGCTTGGAGGGGAATGAAAAACTGTTTTTT
NA	15	TRBV9	TRBJ2-7	NA	CASSAGPLSSYEQYF	TGTGCCAGCAGCGCAGGGCCCCTTAGCTCCTACGAGCAGTACTTC
NA	14	TRBV6-2/TRBV6-3	TRBJ2-7	NA	CASSYSNRPYEQYF	TGTGCCAGCAGTTACTCAAACAGGCCCTACGAGCAGTACTTC
NA	16	TRBV3-1/TRBV3-2	TRBJ2-2	TRBD2	CASSQPSGSSTGELFF	TGTGCCAGCAGCCAACCTAGCGGGAGTTCCACCGGGGAGCTGTTTTTT
NA	12	TRBV7-2	TRBJ1-6	NA	CASSLPDSPLHF	TGTGCCAGCAGCCTCCCTGATTCACCCCTCCACTTT
NA	16	TRBV4-3	TRBJ1-6	NA	CASSQDLASVNSPLHF	TGCGCCAGCAGCCAAGATCTCGCCAGCGTTAATTCACCCCTCCACTTT
NA	12	TRBV30	TRBJ2-7	TRBD1	CAWSSTGREQYF	TGTGCCTGGAGTTCGACAGGGCGGGAGCAGTACTTC
NA	16	TRBV19	TRBJ2-2	TRBD2	CAGSLARGSFIGELFF	TGTGCCGGCTCATTGGCACGCGGGAGTTTTATCGGGGAGCTGTTTTTT
NA	16	TRBV19	TRBJ2-3	TRBD2	CASSIIPGSGADTQYF	TGTGCCAGTAGTATAATCCCCGGGAGCGGGGCAGATACGCAGTATTTT
NA	13	TRBV21-1	TRBJ2-7	NA	CASSTGEEDEQYF	TGTGCCAGCAGTACAGGGGAGGAAGACGAGCAGTACTTC
NA	14	TRBV9	TRBJ1-2	TRBD1	CASSVMDRGYGYTF	TGTGCCAGCAGCGTAATGGACAGGGGGTATGGCTACACCTTC
NA	15	TRBV11-2	TRBJ2-1	TRBD1	CASSLGQGSYNEQFF	TGTGCCAGCAGCTTAGGACAGGGGTCCTACAATGAGCAGTTCTTC
once	15	TRBV19	TRBJ2-3	NA	CASSNRNRGTDTQYF	TGTGCCAGTAGTAACCGCAACAGGGGCACAGATACGCAGTATTTT
NA	13	TRBV5-6	TRBJ2-3	NA	CASSSPMGGTQYF	TGTGCCAGCAGCTCTCCCATGGGGGGAACGCAGTATTTT
NA	16	TRBV3-1/TRBV3-2	TRBJ1-2	TRBD1	CASSLETGRGNYGYTF	TGTGCCAGCAGCCTTGAGACAGGGCGGGGTAACTATGGCTACACCTTC
NA	17	TRBV5-1	TRBJ2-3	NA	CASSIGQGGFITDTQYF	TGCGCCAGCAGCATCGGACAAGGGGGATTTATCACAGATACGCAGTATTTT
NA	12	TRBV5-1	TRBJ2-7	TRBD2	CASRGGFNEQYF	TGCGCCAGCCGGGGAGGGTTCAACGAGCAGTACTTC
NA	14	TRBV25-1	TRBJ1-6	NA	CASSDKGGVSPLHF	TGTGCCAGCAGTGATAAAGGGGGGGTTTCACCCCTCCACTTT
NA	12	TRBV21-1	TRBJ2-5	NA	CASSKVRETQYF	TGTGCCAGCAGCAAGGTACGGGAGACCCAGTACTTC
NA	14	TRBV20-1	TRBJ2-7	TRBD2	CSASALAGVFEQYF	TGCAGTGCGAGTGCGCTAGCGGGAGTTTTTGAGCAGTACTTC